The rows below give T cell receptor beta chains drawn from one sample of a study of pediatric ulcerative colitis. Generated by immunoSEQ multiplex PCR, the TCRdb table keeps only in-frame clones and is missing some. The data contain roughly 45,000 clones, around 81% of them singletons. Input material: gut tissue. The receptors were sampled from a girl under 18 with moderate ulcerative colitis. Both conserved end residues are part of each CDR3. A D gene is named only where the DNA matches it firmly. Clone size is shown for a subset of rows, as once, few, many or a class of expanded clone.

>-|-|TRBJ1-2|TRBV5-4
TGTGCCAGCAGCCCAGACCATAACTATGGCTACACCTTC
CASSPDHNYGYTF
>-|-|TRBJ1-5|TRBV4-3
TGCGCCAGCAGCCAAGATTTGGCCTCTGCGGGGATGTGGCAGCCCCAGCATTTT
CASSQDLASAGMWQPQHF
>-|-|TRBJ1-2|TRBV30
TGTGCCTACATTTCGGCGAGCTCAAACTATGGCTACACCTTC
CAYISASSNYGYTF
>-|-|TRBJ2-3|TRBV18
TGTGCCAGCTCTCCGGACGGGAGTCCTAGCACAGATACGCAGTATTTT
CASSPDGSPSTDTQYF
>-|-|TRBJ1-6|TRBV9
TGTGCCAGCAGCGTAGAAACAGGGAATTCACCCCTCCACTTT
CASSVETGNSPLHF
>TRBD2|-|TRBJ2-1|TRBV5-1
TGCGCCAGCAGCCAGATAGCGGGAGCAGGGGATGAGCAGTTCTTC
CASSQIAGAGDEQFF
>TRBD1|-|TRBJ2-7|TRBV19
TGTGCCAGTAGATTCGTCGGGACAGGGAACTACGAGCAGTACTTC
CASRFVGTGNYEQYF
>-|-|TRBJ2-3|TRBV6-5
TGTGCCAGCAGTTACTCGAGGTTCAGGGCAGATACGCAGTATTTT
CASSYSRFRADTQYF
>TRBD1|-|TRBJ2-7|TRBV27
TGTGCCAGCAGCTCACAGGGGGCAATACCGGACGAGCAGTACTTC
CASSSQGAIPDEQYF
>-|-|TRBJ1-4|TRBV5-1
TGCGCCAGCAGCTTGGGGAACGGACGGGCACGGGAAAAACTGTTTTTT
CASSLGNGRAREKLFF
>TRBD1|-|TRBJ2-2|TRBV7-9
TGTGCCAGCAGCGGAAGGCCCACAGGGGGCCACACCGGGGAGCTGTTTTTT
CASSGRPTGGHTGELFF
>-|-|TRBJ2-1|TRBV15
TGTGCCACCAGCAGAGACCTAGGCGTCAATGAGCAGTTCTTC
CATSRDLGVNEQFF
>-|-|TRBJ2-2|TRBV27
TGTGCCAGCAGTTTATCAGCCAGCACCGGGGAGCTGTTTTTT
CASSLSASTGELFF
>-|-|TRBJ2-6|TRBV10-3
TGTGCCACGATTAGCTCTGGGGCCAACGTCCTGACTTTC
CATISSGANVLTF
>TRBD1|-|TRBJ2-3|TRBV4-1
TGCGCCAGCAGCCCTTACGGGGACAGGGGGGCAGATACGCAGTATTTT
CASSPYGDRGADTQYF
>-|-|TRBJ1-5|TRBV30
TGTGCCTGGTCCCTCGGGGGGCCTTGGAGCAATCAGCCCCAGCATTTT
CAWSLGGPWSNQPQHF
>-|once|TRBJ2-7|TRBV5-5
TGTGCCAGCACCCTAATAGGGGGAGGGCCTTTTGTATCCCCCTACGAGCAGTACTTC
CASTLIGGGPFVSPYEQYF
>TRBD2|-|TRBJ2-7|TRBV7-2
TGTGCCAGCAGCTTAGCTGCGGGGGACTCCTACGAGCAGTACTTC
CASSLAAGDSYEQYF
>TRBD2|once|TRBJ2-1|TRBV5-1
TGCGCCAGCAGCTCACCGGGACTAGCGGGAGGTAACAATGAGCAGTTCTTC
CASSSPGLAGGNNEQFF
>-|-|TRBJ2-1|TRBV4-3
TGCGCCAGCAGCCAAGATTTGTGGAGGCTCAATGAGCAGTTCTTC
CASSQDLWRLNEQFF
>TRBD2|-|TRBJ2-7|TRBV5-4
TGTGCCAGCAGCTTGAATGCTAGCGGTTTTTACGAGCAGTACTTC
CASSLNASGFYEQYF
>-|-|TRBJ1-5|TRBV4-3
TGCGCCAGCAGCCAAGTGGGAGGGACTGGAGAGCCCCAGCATTTT
CASSQVGGTGEPQHF
>-|-|TRBJ2-5|TRBV30
TGTGCCTGGAGTGGTTTCGGGGTTCCGGGAGAGACCCAGTACTTC
CAWSGFGVPGETQYF